A selection of T cell receptor beta chains follows, all from one sample in a study of cytomegalovirus exposure and HLA in healthy donors. The assay was immunoSEQ multiplex PCR, and TCRdb's table has in-frame clones only and misses some. The sample lists 85,000 to 110,000 clones, roughly 80% occurring once. Sequences were obtained from PBMCs. Receptors originate from a man aged 45-65 years in good health and CMV-seropositive. Each CDR3 is given with its conserved first and last residue. Fields, in order: J gene, V gene, CDR3 protein.

j_gene: TRBJ2-5; v_gene: TRBV2; CDR3aa: CASSRDRDETQYF
j_gene: TRBJ2-7; v_gene: TRBV6-6; CDR3aa: CASSFPRRGGVDEQYF
j_gene: TRBJ2-2; v_gene: TRBV30; CDR3aa: CAWRFRGLVGELFF
j_gene: TRBJ2-5; v_gene: TRBV2; CDR3aa: CASKVQGAGEQYF
j_gene: TRBJ1-5; v_gene: TRBV5-8; CDR3aa: CASSPRTVNQPQHF
j_gene: TRBJ2-3; v_gene: TRBV7-8; CDR3aa: CASSSGLAGTTDTQYF
j_gene: TRBJ1-5; v_gene: TRBV7-2; CDR3aa: CASRPDRNSNQPQHF
j_gene: TRBJ2-2; v_gene: TRBV9; CDR3aa: CASSPPPGGVYTGELFF
j_gene: TRBJ2-3; v_gene: TRBV4-2; CDR3aa: CASSQVSGPTDTQYF
j_gene: TRBJ2-5; v_gene: TRBV19; CDR3aa: CASKRDSQETQYF
j_gene: TRBJ2-1; v_gene: TRBV30; CDR3aa: CAWSGPGGTYNEQFF
j_gene: TRBJ2-1; v_gene: TRBV7-9; CDR3aa: CASSLGRTGLNEQFF
j_gene: TRBJ1-1; v_gene: TRBV7-2; CDR3aa: CASSLNGRNTEAFF
j_gene: TRBJ1-2; v_gene: TRBV19; CDR3aa: CASSTGTHDGYTF
j_gene: TRBJ2-3; v_gene: TRBV10-1; CDR3aa: CASSESGGRTTDTQYF
j_gene: TRBJ2-1; v_gene: TRBV19; CDR3aa: CASSIREGSLDEQFF
j_gene: TRBJ1-2; v_gene: TRBV2; CDR3aa: CASSENRAGVAHYGYTF
j_gene: TRBJ2-7; v_gene: TRBV7-2; CDR3aa: CASSTGQTYEQYF
j_gene: TRBJ2-7; v_gene: TRBV28; CDR3aa: CASSFIGTGGVGLAGPEQYF
j_gene: TRBJ2-7; v_gene: TRBV7-6; CDR3aa: CASSTRRGLAGSSYEQYF